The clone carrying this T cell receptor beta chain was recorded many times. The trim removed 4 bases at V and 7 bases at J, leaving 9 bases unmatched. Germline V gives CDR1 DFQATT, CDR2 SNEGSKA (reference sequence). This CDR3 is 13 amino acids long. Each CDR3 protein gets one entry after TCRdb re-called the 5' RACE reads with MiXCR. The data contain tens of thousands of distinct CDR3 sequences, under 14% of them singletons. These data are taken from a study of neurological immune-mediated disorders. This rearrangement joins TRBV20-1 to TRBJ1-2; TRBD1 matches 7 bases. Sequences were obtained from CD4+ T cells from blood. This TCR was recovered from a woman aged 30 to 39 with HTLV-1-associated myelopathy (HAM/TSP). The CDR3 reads CSATPRTGGGYTF. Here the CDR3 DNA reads TGCAGTGCTACTCCCCGGACAGGCGGTGGCTACACCTTC.